The rows below give T cell receptor beta chains drawn from one sample of a study of control samples from healthy donors and cancer patients. Assay used: immunoSEQ multiplex PCR; TCRdb lists only in-frame clones, some missing. The profile covers 85,000 to 95,000 clones, with 82% appearing a single time and over 7.5% taken by the ten largest. What was sequenced was blood. The receptor source for this set is a woman in her fifties or sixties in good health. CDR3s include the opening cysteine and the closing phenylalanine or tryptophan. Each record gives: V gene, D gene, clone size, CDR3 length, J gene, CDR3 DNA, CDR3 protein. A D gene is named only where the DNA matches it firmly. The size entry is marked missing in some rows and otherwise reads once, few, many or a size class.

V: TRBV1; D: .; size: .; length: 16; J: TRBJ2-3; DNA: TGCACCAGCAGCCCAAAGCTCCAACGGGTGACAGATACGCAGTATTTT; CDR3: CTSSPKLQRVTDTQYF
V: TRBV7-9; D: TRBD1; size: .; length: 13; J: TRBJ2-5; DNA: TGTGCCAGCAACTCAAGGGGGCGGGAGACCCAGTACTTC; CDR3: CASNSRGRETQYF
V: TRBV18; D: .; size: .; length: 14; J: TRBJ1-2; DNA: TGTGCCAGCTCACCAGGTCCGGGGGCTGAAGGCTACACCTTC; CDR3: CASSPGPGAEGYTF
V: TRBV7-8; D: .; size: .; length: 14; J: TRBJ1-5; DNA: TGTGCCAGCAGCTTAGGGACTAGCAATCAGCCCCAGCATTTT; CDR3: CASSLGTSNQPQHF
V: TRBV6-1; D: .; size: .; length: 13; J: TRBJ1-2; DNA: TGTGCCAGCAGTGAATTTGGTACGGCAGGCTACACCTTC; CDR3: CASSEFGTAGYTF
V: TRBV7-9; D: .; size: .; length: 12; J: TRBJ1-2; DNA: TGTGCCAGCGTCGTCGGGGGCTATGGCTACACCTTC; CDR3: CASVVGGYGYTF
V: TRBV12-3/TRBV12-4; D: .; size: .; length: 11; J: TRBJ1-1; DNA: TGTGCCAGCAGCCCAAGACAGGAGGCTTTCTTT; CDR3: CASSPRQEAFF
V: TRBV28; D: .; size: .; length: 12; J: TRBJ1-5; DNA: TGTGCCAGCAGGGGGGCAGCACAGCCCCAGCATTTT; CDR3: CASRGAAQPQHF
V: TRBV6-5; D: .; size: .; length: 15; J: TRBJ1-2; DNA: TGTGCCAGCGACCTTTTCCTGGGGTCAGGCGATGGCTACACCTTC; CDR3: CASDLFLGSGDGYTF
V: TRBV6-5; D: .; size: .; length: 15; J: TRBJ1-2; DNA: TGTGCCAGCAGTTACTCGTCAGATACTAACTATGGCTACACCTTC; CDR3: CASSYSSDTNYGYTF
V: TRBV7-2; D: .; size: .; length: 14; J: TRBJ1-5; DNA: TGTGCCAGCAGCTTCGGGACAACGGTTCAGCCCCAGCATTTT; CDR3: CASSFGTTVQPQHF
V: TRBV2; D: TRBD2; size: .; length: 15; J: TRBJ2-7; DNA: TGTGCCAGCAGTGAATCGGGACTAGGGACTGACGAGCAGTACTTC; CDR3: CASSESGLGTDEQYF
V: TRBV5-1; D: .; size: few; length: 13; J: TRBJ1-4; DNA: TGCGCCAGCAGCTTGGCGGGGGTTGAAAAACTGTTTTTT; CDR3: CASSLAGVEKLFF
V: TRBV4-3; D: .; size: .; length: 17; J: TRBJ1-2; DNA: TGCGCCAGCAGCCAAGCCCGAGGCAGTAAAAACAACTATGGCTACACCTTC; CDR3: CASSQARGSKNNYGYTF
V: TRBV11-2; D: .; size: few; length: 13; J: TRBJ1-6; DNA: TGTGCCAGCAGCTTAACCCCCAATTCACCCCTCCACTTT; CDR3: CASSLTPNSPLHF
V: TRBV27; D: .; size: .; length: 11; J: TRBJ1-2; DNA: TGTGCCAGCGGAGAATTCTATGGCTACACCTTC; CDR3: CASGEFYGYTF
V: TRBV7-2; D: TRBD2; size: .; length: 15; J: TRBJ2-1; DNA: TGTGCCAGCAGCATCGGACTAGCGGGTGGGAATGAGCAGTTCTTC; CDR3: CASSIGLAGGNEQFF
V: TRBV18; D: .; size: .; length: 15; J: TRBJ2-2; DNA: TGTGCCAGCTCACCGGCACAGGACACTACCGGGGAGCTGTTTTTT; CDR3: CASSPAQDTTGELFF
V: TRBV6-1; D: .; size: .; length: 11; J: TRBJ1-1; DNA: TGTGCCAGCAGTGAAGGGCTTGGAGCTTTCTTT; CDR3: CASSEGLGAFF
V: TRBV5-8; D: TRBD1; size: .; length: 15; J: TRBJ1-1; DNA: TGTGCCAGCAGCTTGGGGACAGGGATGAACACTGAAGCTTTCTTT; CDR3: CASSLGTGMNTEAFF